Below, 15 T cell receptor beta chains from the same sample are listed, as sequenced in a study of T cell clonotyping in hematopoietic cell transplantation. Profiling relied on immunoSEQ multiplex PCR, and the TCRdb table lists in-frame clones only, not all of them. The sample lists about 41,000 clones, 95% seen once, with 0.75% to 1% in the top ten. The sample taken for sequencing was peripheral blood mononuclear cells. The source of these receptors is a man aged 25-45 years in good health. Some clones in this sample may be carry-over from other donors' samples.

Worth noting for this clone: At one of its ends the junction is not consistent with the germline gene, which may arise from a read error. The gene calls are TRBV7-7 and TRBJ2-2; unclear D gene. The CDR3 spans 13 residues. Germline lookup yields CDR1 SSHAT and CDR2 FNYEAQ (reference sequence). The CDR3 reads CASSATYTGELFF. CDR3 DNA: TGTGCTAGCAGCGCCACTTACACCGGGGAGCTGTTTTTT.

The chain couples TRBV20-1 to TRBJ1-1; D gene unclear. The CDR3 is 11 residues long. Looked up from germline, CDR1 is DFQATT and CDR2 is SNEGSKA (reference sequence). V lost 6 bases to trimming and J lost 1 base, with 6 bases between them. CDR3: CSAAGNTEAFF. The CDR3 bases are TGCAGTGCAGCAGGGAACACTGAAGCTTTCTTT.

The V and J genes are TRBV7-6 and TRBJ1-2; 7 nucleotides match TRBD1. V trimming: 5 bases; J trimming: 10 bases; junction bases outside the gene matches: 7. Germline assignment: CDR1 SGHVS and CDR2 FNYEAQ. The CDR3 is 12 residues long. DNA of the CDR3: TGTGCCAGCAGCGAACCCGGGACAGTCTACACCTTC. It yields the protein CASSEPGTVYTF.

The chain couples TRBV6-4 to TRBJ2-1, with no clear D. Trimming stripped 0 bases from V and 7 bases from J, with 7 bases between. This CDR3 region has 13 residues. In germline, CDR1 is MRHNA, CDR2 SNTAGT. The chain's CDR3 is CASSDSSENEQFF. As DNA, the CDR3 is TGTGCCAGCAGTGACTCGAGTGAGAATGAGCAGTTCTTC.

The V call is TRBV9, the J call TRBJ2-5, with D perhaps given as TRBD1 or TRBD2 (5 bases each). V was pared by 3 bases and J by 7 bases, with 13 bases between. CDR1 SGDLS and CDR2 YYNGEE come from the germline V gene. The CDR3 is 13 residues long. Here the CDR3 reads CASSAGGFGTQYF. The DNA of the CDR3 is TGTGCCAGCAGCGCTGGGGGATTTGGGACCCAGTACTTC.

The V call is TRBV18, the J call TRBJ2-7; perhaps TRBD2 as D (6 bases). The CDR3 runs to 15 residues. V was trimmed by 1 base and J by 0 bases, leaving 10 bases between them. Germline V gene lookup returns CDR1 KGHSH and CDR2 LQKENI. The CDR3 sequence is CASSPQGLSSYEQYF. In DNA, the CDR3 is TGTGCCAGCTCACCACAGGGACTGTCCTCCTACGAGCAGTACTTC. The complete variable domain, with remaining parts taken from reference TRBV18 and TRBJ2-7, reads NAGVMQNPRHLVRRRGQEARLRCSPMKGHSHVYWYRQLPEEGLKFMVYLQKENIIDESGMPKERFSAEFPKEGPSILRIQQVVRGDSAAYFCASSPQGLSSYEQYFGPGTRLTVT.

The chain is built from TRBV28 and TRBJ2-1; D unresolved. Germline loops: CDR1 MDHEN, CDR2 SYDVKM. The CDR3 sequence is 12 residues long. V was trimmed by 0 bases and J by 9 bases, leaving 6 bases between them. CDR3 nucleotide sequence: TGTGCCAGCAGTTTATGGGAGAGTGAGCAGTTCTTC. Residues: CASSLWESEQFF. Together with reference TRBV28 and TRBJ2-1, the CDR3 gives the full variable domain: DVKVTQSSRYLVKRTGEKVFLECVQDMDHENMFWYRQDPGLGLRLIYFSYDVKMKEKGDIPEGYSVSREKKERFSLILESASTNQTSMYLCASSLWESEQFFGPGTRLTVL.

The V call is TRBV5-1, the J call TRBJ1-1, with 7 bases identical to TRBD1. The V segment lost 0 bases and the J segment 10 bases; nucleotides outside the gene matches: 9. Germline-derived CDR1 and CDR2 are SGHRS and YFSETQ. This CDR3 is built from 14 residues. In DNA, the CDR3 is TGCGCCAGCAGCTTGGGCCAGGGGGTTGAGGGAGCTTTCTTT. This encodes CASSLGQGVEGAFF.

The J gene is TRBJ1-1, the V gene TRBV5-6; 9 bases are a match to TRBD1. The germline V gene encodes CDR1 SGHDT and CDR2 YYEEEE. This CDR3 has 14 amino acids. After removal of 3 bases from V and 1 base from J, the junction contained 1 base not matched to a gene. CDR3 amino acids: CASSWGQGNTEAFF. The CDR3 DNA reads TGTGCCAGCAGCTGGGGACAGGGGAACACTGAAGCTTTCTTT.

The CDR3 loop reads CASSLKGAYEQYF. The CDR3 DNA reads as TGTGCCAGTAGTCTCAAAGGCGCATACGAGCAGTACTTC. The rearrangement links TRBV19 to TRBJ2-7; D is uncertain. The CDR3 has 13 amino acids. V gave up 5 bases and J gave up 4 bases, with 12 bases separating them. CDR1 is LNHDA and CDR2 is SQIVND in the germline V gene (reference sequence).

The CDR3 spells CASSQDPSGLYGYTF. DNA of the CDR3: TGCGCCAGCAGCCAAGACCCATCAGGGCTCTATGGCTACACCTTC. This chain joins TRBV4-1 and TRBJ1-2, with a weak D call TRBD1 (5 bases). Germline V gene sequence: CDR1 MGHRA, CDR2 YSYEKL. This CDR3 contains 15 residues. Trimming took 0 bases from V and 4 from J, leaving 12 bases between them.

CDR3 protein: CASSPPDPASTDTQYF. The CDR3, as DNA: TGTGCCAGCAGCCCTCCCGACCCGGCTAGCACAGATACGCAGTATTTT. The chain uses TRBV6-6 and TRBJ2-3; D is uncertain. CDR3 length: 16 residues. V lost 6 bases to trimming and J lost 0 bases, with 16 bases between them. CDR1 is MNHNY, CDR2 SVGAGI, per germline (reference sequence).

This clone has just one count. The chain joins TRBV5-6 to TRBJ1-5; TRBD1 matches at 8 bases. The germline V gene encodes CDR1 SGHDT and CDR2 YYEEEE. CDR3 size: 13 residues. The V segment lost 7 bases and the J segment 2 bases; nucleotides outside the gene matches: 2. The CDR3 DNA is TGTGCCAGCGCACAGGGGGGCAATCAGCCCCAGCATTTT. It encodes CASAQGGNQPQHF.

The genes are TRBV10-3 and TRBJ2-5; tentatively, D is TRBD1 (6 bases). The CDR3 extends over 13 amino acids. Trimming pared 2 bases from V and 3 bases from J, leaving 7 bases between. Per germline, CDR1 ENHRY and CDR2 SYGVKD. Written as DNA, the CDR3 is TGTGCCATCAGTGAGGCAGGGGAAGAGACCCAGTACTTC. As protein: CAISEAGEETQYF.

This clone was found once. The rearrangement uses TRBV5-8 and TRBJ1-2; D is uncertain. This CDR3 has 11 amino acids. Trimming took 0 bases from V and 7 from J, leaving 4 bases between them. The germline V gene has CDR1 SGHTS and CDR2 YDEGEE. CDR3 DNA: TGTGCCAGCAGCTTGGTGTCTGGCTACACCTTC. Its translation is CASSLVSGYTF.